Included here is one T cell receptor (beta chain) sequence, with context. Antigen specificity is unknown. Everyone in the study who had HIV was treated in the United States. Specimens held about 0.9-11 million cryopreserved PBMC prior to DNA extraction. This sample was taken from a study of long-term antiretroviral therapy in people with HIV. Study as a whole: The 2015 immediate-ART recommendation came about a decade after the earliest samples.

The germline CDR1 and CDR2 sequences are KGHSH and LQKENI. This CDR3 region has 14 residues. Trimming at V came to 3 bases and at J to 7 bases, leaving 8 bases not matched to a gene. It was version v3.0 of the immunoSEQ assay that was run at survey level. Sequenced by immunoSEQ multiplex PCR; TCRdb stores in-frame clones only, minus some. In the table there are 20,000 or so clones, around 86% of which are singletons. Study-wide results and limits: Even long-term ART left TRB diversity below transplant donor controls, despite gains.

This sequence joins TRBV18 and TRBJ1-1, with 7 bases fitting TRBD1. The starting material was unsorted PBMCs, obtained 0.2 years before starting antiretroviral therapy. This sequence originates from a man in his late teens or twenties with HIV. The CDR3 loop reads CASSPLPGDSEAFF. CDR3 coding DNA: TGTGCCAGCTCACCTCTCCCGGGGGACAGTGAAGCTTTCTTT. Full variable domain (outside the CDR3, taken from reference TRBV18 and TRBJ1-1): NAGVMQNPRHLVRRRGQEARLRCSPMKGHSHVYWYRQLPEEGLKFMVYLQKENIIDESGMPKERFSAEFPKEGPSILRIQQVVRGDSAAYFCASSPLPGDSEAFFGQGTRLTVV.